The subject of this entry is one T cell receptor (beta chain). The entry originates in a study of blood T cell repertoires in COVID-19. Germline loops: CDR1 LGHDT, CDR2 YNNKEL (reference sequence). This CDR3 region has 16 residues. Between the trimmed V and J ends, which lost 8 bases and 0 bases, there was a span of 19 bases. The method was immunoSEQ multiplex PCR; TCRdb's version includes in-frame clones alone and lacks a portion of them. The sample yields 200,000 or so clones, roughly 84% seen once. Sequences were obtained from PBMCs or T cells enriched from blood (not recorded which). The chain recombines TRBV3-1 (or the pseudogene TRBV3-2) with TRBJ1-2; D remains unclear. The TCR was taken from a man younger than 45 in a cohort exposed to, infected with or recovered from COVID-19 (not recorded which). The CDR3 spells CASALEGRWANYGYTF. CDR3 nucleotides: TGTGCCAGCGCACTAGAGGGAAGATGGGCTAACTATGGCTACACCTTC.